One and the same sample provided the 9 T cell receptor beta chains below, sequenced in a study of blood T cells in healthy people across ages. The use of a sample-barcoded 5' primer and a J-beta primer mix characterized a second PCR of roughly 6 to 11 cycles. Using its own MiXCR run on the 5' RACE reads, TCRdb lists one record per CDR3 protein. The data show about 1.4 million distinct CDR3 sequences, 45% to 70% seen once. Sample: blood. Receptors were obtained from a man between 18 and 29 years old in good health.

V is TRBV20-1 and J is TRBJ1-5; a weak D match, TRBD1 (5 bases). Germline V lookup: CDR1 DFQATT, CDR2 SNEGSKA (reference sequence). Trimming took off 0 bases at V and 7 bases at J, with 13 bases between the two ends. The CDR3 is made up of 14 amino acids. Here the CDR3 DNA reads TGCAGTGCTAGAGATCGACAGTTAGTGCAGCCCCAGCATTTT. Its translation: CSARDRQLVQPQHF.

The chain combines TRBV10-3 with TRBJ1-2, with D possibly matching TRBD1 (5 bases). Germline V lookup: CDR1 ENHRY, CDR2 SYGVKD. This CDR3 contains 14 residues. Trimming pared 3 bases from V and 0 bases from J, leaving 8 bases between. The CDR3 protein is CAISDPGTNYGYTF. The CDR3 DNA sequence: TGTGCCATCAGTGACCCAGGGACTAACTATGGCTACACCTTC.

This clonotype was counted between two and nine times. The chain carries TRBV29-1 and TRBJ1-2; 8 positions match TRBD1. The V gene's germline CDR1 is SQVTM and CDR2 ANQGSEA. This CDR3 is built from 13 residues. The junction had 3 bases not matched to a gene; V was cut back by 1 base and J by 5 bases. CDR3 sequence reads: CSVEGQGPYGYTF. The DNA for the CDR3 is TGCAGCGTTGAAGGACAGGGGCCGTATGGCTACACCTTC.

There are a few counts of this clonotype. The rearrangement links TRBV9 to TRBJ2-5, with no clear D. There are 15 residues in the CDR3. Trimming stripped 0 bases from V and 5 bases from J, with 14 bases between. Germline V lookup: CDR1 SGDLS, CDR2 YYNGEE. This CDR3 is CASSVDSGVWETQYF. The CDR3 bases are TGTGCCAGCAGCGTAGACAGTGGTGTTTGGGAGACCCAGTACTTC.

This clonotype was observed a handful of times. The chain has TRBV14 and TRBJ2-4, with unresolved D. V lost 0 bases and J 13 bases, leaving 13 bases between the germline ends. This CDR3 comprises 13 residues. Per the germline V gene, CDR1 is SGHDN and CDR2 is FVKESK. Here the CDR3 DNA reads TGTGCCAGCAGCCAAGATCTGACGTTACGGCAGTACTTC. It translates to CASSQDLTLRQYF.

The chain combines TRBV7-2 with TRBJ1-5, with D unresolved. V was cut by 0 bases and J by 6 bases, with 12 bases left in between. The CDR3 is 15 residues long. The germline V gene encodes CDR1 SGHTA and CDR2 FQGNSA. The CDR3 sequence: CASSLALPGIQPQHF. CDR3 in DNA: TGTGCCAGCAGCTTAGCGCTCCCCGGGATTCAGCCCCAGCATTTT.

The gene calls are TRBV3-1 and TRBJ2-7, with no clear D. Looked up from germline, CDR1 is LGHDT and CDR2 is YNNKEL (reference sequence). V was shortened by 0 bases and J by 3 bases, with 3 bases between the two germline ends. The CDR3 totals 12 residues. DNA of the CDR3: TGTGCCAGCAGCCAAGAAGACTACGAGCAGTACTTC. It yields the protein CASSQEDYEQYF.

The table lists this clonotype with a few counts. The chain is built from TRBV5-1 and TRBJ1-2; a possible D gene is TRBD1 (5 bases). V was clipped by 0 bases and J by 8 bases, with 26 bases between them. Germline CDR1 reads SGHRS; CDR2 reads YFSETQ. CDR3 length equals 18 residues. The CDR3 spells CASSLVPQGQRLDGGYTF. CDR3 DNA: TGCGCCAGCAGCTTGGTACCGCAGGGTCAGCGTTTGGACGGGGGCTACACCTTC.

The rearrangement joins TRBV6-2 or TRBV6-3 to TRBJ2-1, with 11 bases fitting TRBD2. The V and J ends lost 0 bases and 6 bases, in that order; junction bases with no gene match: 4. The CDR3 covers 16 residues. From germline, CDR1 is MNHEY and CDR2 SVGEGT. DNA for the CDR3: TGTGCCAGCAGTTACTCTAGGACTAGCGGGCGCAATGAGCAGTTCTTC. Its translation: CASSYSRTSGRNEQFF.